Described below is a single T cell receptor beta chain sequence and its context. These data come from a study of blood T cell repertoires in COVID-19. Overall study context: Samples came from the United States, Italy and Spain, spanning acute and convalescent COVID-19. Sample material is recorded as cDNA or gDNA derived from T cells, B-cell-depleted T cells, or PBMCs.

The V end was cut by 4 bases, the J end by 1 base, with 14 bases between. Germline assignment: CDR1 SGHAT and CDR2 FQNNGV. This CDR3 has 16 residues. Methods used by the authors: From reference gene primer amplification, estimates of nucleated cell counts were derived. The assay was immunoSEQ multiplex PCR, and TCRdb's table has in-frame clones only and misses some. The D gene and trimming were derived from the DNA, and the V and J assignments and clone size from that table. The table includes about 110,000 clones, 70% to 80% detected once. This clonotype was obtained from a man aged 65 to 85 with active or convalescent COVID-19. The chain employs TRBV11-2 and TRBJ1-3; D not certain. The sequenced sample was peripheral blood. The CDR3 loop is CASSWSTSRSGNTIYF. CDR3 bases: TGTGCCAGCAGCTGGTCGACATCAAGGTCTGGAAACACCATATATTTT.